The 25 T cell receptor beta chains presented below share a single source sample, sequenced in a study of blood T cell repertoires in COVID-19. Generated by immunoSEQ multiplex PCR, the TCRdb table keeps only in-frame clones and is missing some. This sample has about 230,000 clones, with around 84% found just once. The sequenced material came from PBMCs or T cells enriched from blood (not recorded which). The receptors come from a man younger than 35 who had recovered from COVID-19.

This rearrangement joins TRBV11-2 to TRBJ1-1; maybe TRBD1 (6 bases). The CDR3 length is 11 residues. CDR1 SGHAT and CDR2 FQNNGV come from the germline V gene. V shed 6 bases and J shed 7 bases, with 9 bases lying between them. The CDR3 nucleotides are TGTGCCAGCAGTTTGGACAGTGAAGCTTTCTTT. Residues: CASSLDSEAFF.

A word on this clone: This sample also contains other DNA sequences that code for the same CDR3. This chain joins TRBV12-3 or TRBV12-4 and TRBJ1-4, with 8 bases matching TRBD1. After removal of 5 bases from V and 8 bases from J, the junction contained 4 bases not matched to a gene. The CDR3 runs to 13 residues. CDR3 nucleotide sequence: TGTGCCAGCAGTCTAAGACAGGGGGAAAAACTGTTTTTT. It is translated as CASSLRQGEKLFF.

V usage is TRBV18 and J usage is TRBJ1-4; D is possibly TRBD1 (5 bases). Deletions cut 0 bases from V and 8 bases from J, with 16 bases between. Germline V CDR1 and CDR2: KGHSH, LQKENI. The CDR3 extends over 16 amino acids. CDR3 in DNA: TGTGCCAGCTCACCACCGTTCAGGGCCGAAAGAGAAAAACTGTTTTTT. Translating gives CASSPPFRAEREKLFF. The variable domain in full, with the rest retrieved from reference TRBV18 and TRBJ1-4, is NAGVMQNPRHLVRRRGQEARLRCSPMKGHSHVYWYRQLPEEGLKFMVYLQKENIIDESGMPKERFSAEFPKEGPSILRIQQVVRGDSAAYFCASSPPFRAEREKLFFGSGTQLSVL.

V usage is TRBV28 and J usage is TRBJ1-5; TRBD1 matches at 9 bases. The CDR3 sequence is 13 residues long. CDR1 is MDHEN and CDR2 is SYDVKM in the germline V gene. With 8 bases clipped from V and 4 bases from J, the junction kept 3 bases outside the gene matches. The CDR3 is CASGTGPNQPQHF. The CDR3 bases are TGTGCCAGCGGGACAGGGCCTAATCAGCCCCAGCATTTT.

This clone has just one count. The chain combines TRBV19 with TRBJ1-5; a weak D match, TRBD1 (5 bases). CDR3 size: 15 residues. V lost 6 bases and J 5 bases, leaving 17 bases between the germline ends. Germline CDR1 and CDR2: LNHDA and SQIVND (reference sequence). In DNA form, the CDR3 reads TGTGCCAGTAGGGAGATTGGAGGGGCCCATCAGCCCCAGCATTTT. Encoded protein: CASREIGGAHQPQHF.

The chain is built from TRBV29-1 and TRBJ2-2; 8 bases align to TRBD2. In germline, CDR1 is SQVTM, CDR2 ANQGSEA. This CDR3 contains 16 residues. Trimming removed 5 bases from V and 1 base from J; junction bases left unmatched: 9. This CDR3 is CSVPTPGLENTGELFF. In DNA, the CDR3 is TGCAGCGTTCCAACTCCGGGACTAGAGAACACCGGGGAGCTGTTTTTT.

This clone was counted between two and nine times. The rearrangement links TRBV7-8 to TRBJ1-6; the D is unclear. The germline V and J ends were trimmed by 5 bases and 10 bases, with 15 bases remaining between them. Per the germline V gene, CDR1 is SGHVS and CDR2 is FQNEAQ. The CDR3 has 14 amino acids. The CDR3, as DNA: TGTGCCAGCAGCCCAGGACTGGAGAGGTCACCCCTCCACTTT. It is translated as CASSPGLERSPLHF.

The chain employs TRBV25-1 and TRBJ1-2, with TRBD1 matching over 10 bases. CDR3 length equals 15 residues. Germline values: CDR1 MGHDK, CDR2 SYGVNS. J was trimmed by 4 bases and V by 6 bases; bases with no gene match: 8. The CDR3 region is CASSSPGQGTYGYTF. CDR3 nucleotide sequence: TGTGCCAGCAGCTCCCCGGGACAGGGGACCTATGGCTACACCTTC.

The rearrangement joins TRBV3-1 (or the pseudogene TRBV3-2) to TRBJ2-1, with a weak D call TRBD2 (6 bases). The CDR3 runs to 12 residues. In germline, CDR1 is LGHDT, CDR2 YNNKEL (reference sequence). V lost 3 bases and J 13 bases, leaving 13 bases between the germline ends. CDR3 amino acids: CASSHQAGIQFF. The CDR3 region has the DNA TGTGCCAGCAGCCACCAAGCGGGTATCCAGTTCTTC.

This clone has a single count. This chain links TRBV7-9 with TRBJ2-7; D is perhaps TRBD2 (5 bases). Germline CDR1 and CDR2: SEHNR and FQNEAQ (reference sequence). Trimming took off 2 bases at V and 4 bases at J, with 12 bases between the two ends. The CDR3 consists of 14 residues. The CDR3 nucleotides read TGTGCCAGCAGCTTATTGGCGGAGGATTACGAGCAGTACTTC. Its protein product is CASSLLAEDYEQYF.

The chain has TRBV24-1 and TRBJ1-5, with TRBD1 identical over 8 bases. CDR1 is KGHDR and CDR2 is SFDVKD in the germline V gene. CDR3 size: 18 residues. Germline trimming cut 3 bases from V and 4 bases from J; bases unmatched to any gene: 13. CDR3 region: CATSDAGQGAPRNQPQHF. The CDR3, as DNA: TGTGCCACCAGTGATGCGGGGCAGGGGGCCCCCAGAAATCAGCCCCAGCATTTT.

The chain carries TRBV11-3 and TRBJ1-1, with D hard to call. Trimming cost V 4 bases and J 7 bases, with 13 bases left between them. Germline V gene lookup returns CDR1 SGHNT and CDR2 YENEEA. The CDR3 covers 13 residues. The CDR3 coding sequence is TGTGCCAGCAGCTATCTCTCCGGAGGTGAAGCTTTCTTT. It is translated as CASSYLSGGEAFF.

The chain joins TRBV19 to TRBJ2-2, with 11 bases matching TRBD2. The CDR3 covers 16 residues. The V and J ends lost 10 bases and 2 bases, in that order; junction bases with no gene match: 9. The germline V gene encodes CDR1 LNHDA and CDR2 SQIVND (reference sequence). The DNA for the CDR3 is TGTGCCATTCAGACTAGCGGGGTTACTAACACCGGGGAGCTGTTTTTT. It translates to CAIQTSGVTNTGELFF.

In regard to this clone: A read error is likely here: a far larger clone is one base away. The sample has other DNA sequences that encode this CDR3 too. The rearrangement joins TRBV25-1 to TRBJ2-3; 9 positions agree with TRBD2. CDR3 length: 15 residues. V was pared by 1 base and J by 2 bases, with 1 base of the junction left unmatched. The germline V gene has CDR1 MGHDK and CDR2 SYGVNS. In DNA form, the CDR3 reads TGTGCCAGCAGTGAATTAGCGGGAGACACAGATACGCAGTATTTT. Amino acids: CASSELAGDTDTQYF.

This chain's CDR3 is CASTQAPTDNQPQHF. The CDR3 DNA follows: TGTGCCAGCACCCAGGCCCCCACGGACAATCAGCCCCAGCATTTT. V and J are TRBV2 and TRBJ1-5; no definite D call. The germline gives CDR1 SNHLY, CDR2 FYNNEI. The CDR3 contains 15 residues. Trimming shortened V by 7 bases and J by 3 bases, and 16 bases separated the two germline ends.

V usage is TRBV19 and J usage is TRBJ1-2; maybe TRBD1 (6 bases). CDR1 and CDR2 (germline): LNHDA, SQIVND (reference sequence). The CDR3 length is 14 residues. V shed 3 bases and J shed 2 bases, with 10 bases lying between them. In DNA form, the CDR3 reads TGTGCCAGTAGTATCCGGACAGCGAACTATGGCTACACCTTC. Translating gives CASSIRTANYGYTF.

Only a few counts were recorded for this clone. The chain is built from TRBV11-3 and TRBJ1-1; no definite D call. The CDR3 is 11 amino acids. V was cut by 6 bases and J by 5 bases, with 7 bases left in between. Germline values: CDR1 SGHNT, CDR2 YENEEA. The CDR3 nucleotides read TGTGCCAGCAGTAGAGAGACTGAAGCTTTCTTT. This sequence encodes CASSRETEAFF. The variable domain in full, with the rest retrieved from reference TRBV11-3 and TRBJ1-1, is EAGVVQSPRYKIIEKKQPVAFWCNPISGHNTLYWYLQNLGQGPELLIRYENEEAVDDSQLPKDRFSAERLKGVDSTLKIQPAELGDSAVYLCASSRETEAFFGQGTRLTVV.

This chain connects TRBV6-5 to TRBJ2-7; 7 bases agree with TRBD1. With 5 bases clipped from V and 1 base from J, the junction kept 2 bases outside the gene matches. CDR1 is MNHEY, CDR2 SVGAGI, per germline. CDR3 size: 13 residues. CDR3 amino acids: CASSHRGSYEQYF. The CDR3 DNA reads as TGTGCCAGCAGTCACAGGGGTTCCTACGAGCAGTACTTC.

The V and J genes are TRBV9 and TRBJ2-2, with a possible D match to TRBD2 (6 bases). Deletions cut 0 bases from V and 2 bases from J, with 11 bases between. The CDR3 covers 16 residues. The germline V gene has CDR1 SGDLS and CDR2 YYNGEE. CDR3 bases: TGTGCCAGCAGCGTAGCGGGGACTCCTAACACCGGGGAGCTGTTTTTT. Translation gives CASSVAGTPNTGELFF.

The chain is built from TRBV5-1 and TRBJ1-2, with D unresolved. The CDR3 loop spans 15 amino acids. The germline V gene has CDR1 SGHRS and CDR2 YFSETQ. V was trimmed by 4 bases and J by 3 bases, leaving 16 bases between them. CDR3 sequence (DNA): TGCGCCAGCAGCGACTGGAACTGGAAGGACTATGGCTACACCTTC. Protein sequence: CASSDWNWKDYGYTF.

The chain has TRBV18 and TRBJ2-7; TRBD2 might be the D (6 bases). The CDR3 is 13 residues long. Germline values: CDR1 KGHSH, CDR2 LQKENI. Between the trimmed V and J ends, which lost 3 bases and 5 bases, there was a span of 11 bases. Here the CDR3 reads CASSPPGGDEQYF. The CDR3 nucleotides are TGTGCCAGCTCACCGCCGGGCGGGGACGAGCAGTACTTC.

The chain couples TRBV5-1 to TRBJ1-3, with D uncertain. Germline CDR1 reads SGHRS; CDR2 reads YFSETQ. The CDR3 length is 17 residues. V lost 0 bases and J lost 2, with 15 bases in between. The CDR3 loop is CASSLVTGSEAGNTIYF. The CDR3 DNA is TGCGCCAGCAGCTTGGTGACCGGGTCTGAAGCTGGAAACACCATATATTTT.

The J gene is TRBJ1-1, the V gene TRBV19, with no clear D. V lost 5 bases, J lost 1 base, and 14 bases lay in between. The CDR3 contains 15 residues. The V gene's germline CDR1 is LNHDA and CDR2 SQIVND (reference sequence). The CDR3 DNA is TGTGCCAGTAGTTTTTTGAGTTGGTCGAACACTGAAGCTTTCTTT. It is translated as CASSFLSWSNTEAFF.

The rearrangement joins TRBV4-1 to TRBJ1-2; D is possibly TRBD1 (6 bases). Germline V gene sequence: CDR1 MGHRA, CDR2 YSYEKL. CDR3 length: 14 residues. Deletions cut 7 bases from V and 5 bases from J, with 17 bases between. Here the CDR3 reads CASTRDTRSYGYTF. CDR3 DNA: TGCGCCAGCACCAGGGACACCAGGTCTTATGGCTACACCTTC.

The chain links TRBV3-1 (or the pseudogene TRBV3-2) to TRBJ2-1; 9 bases fit TRBD2. CDR3 length: 16 residues. V shed 3 bases, J shed 6 bases, and the junction held 9 bases outside the gene matches. CDR1 and CDR2 from the germline V gene are LGHDT and YNNKEL (reference sequence). The CDR3 here is CASSHLAGDGLNEQFF. As DNA, the CDR3 is TGTGCCAGCAGCCACTTAGCGGGGGATGGTCTCAATGAGCAGTTCTTC.